Included here is one T cell receptor (beta chain) sequence, with context. The germline V gene encodes CDR1 DFQATT and CDR2 SNEGSKA (reference sequence). The CDR3 is 11 residues long. The V end lost 4 bases, the J end lost 2 bases, and 6 bases lay between the germline ends. Profiling relied on immunoSEQ multiplex PCR, and the TCRdb table lists in-frame clones only, not all of them. Of more than 80,000 clones in the sample, 83% are singletons; the top ten hold approximately 7%. The time point is: baseline, week 1 (first vaccination visit). Stated treatment: pre-vaccination baseline after standard-of-care therapy. The sample belongs to a study of a mutant IDH1 vaccine in newly diagnosed glioma.

This sequence joins TRBV20-1 and TRBJ2-7; D gene ambiguous. Specimen: PBMCs, collected from a glioma patient treated with radiotherapy, temozolomide or both. The receptor was derived from a woman between 50 and 59 years old with glioma. The CDR3, as DNA: TGCAGTGCTATCCTGACCTACGAGCAGTACTTC. It specifies CSAILTYEQYF.